This T cell receptor beta chain was captured by sequencing in a study of prognosis after radiotherapy for stage I lung cancer. This clonotype has ten or more counts. The genomic DNA TCR beta CDR3 region underwent two rounds of multiplex PCR. Gene-specific TRBV and TRBJ primers were used in PCR round one. TCRdb called the multiplex PCR reads again in MiXCR, with one record for every CDR3 protein. The sample holds more than 20,000 distinct CDR3 sequences, roughly 41% seen once. The specimen was PBMCs, collected before or after stereotactic body radiation therapy (not recorded which). The source is a donor aged 50 or older with non-small cell lung cancer.

The CDR3 here is CSAREPGLAEETQYF. CDR3 coding DNA: TGCAGTGCTAGAGAACCGGGACTAGCGGAAGAGACCCAGTACTTC. The chain is built from TRBV20-1 and TRBJ2-5, with 11 positions matching TRBD2. The CDR3 runs to 15 residues. The V gene end was trimmed by 0 bases and the J gene end by 3 bases; junction bases not matched to a gene: 3. The germline CDR1 and CDR2 sequences are DFQATT and SNEGSKA (reference sequence).